What follows describes a single T cell receptor (beta chain). Additional DNA sequences in this sample encode the identical CDR3. This sample is drawn from a study of blood T cell repertoires in COVID-19. The wider study: The United States, Italy and Spain supplied acute and convalescent COVID-19 samples. From T cells, B-cell-depleted T cells, or PBMCs came the material, which was cDNA or gDNA.

Germline lookup yields CDR1 KGHSH and CDR2 LQKENI. Trimming stripped 2 bases from V and 3 bases from J, with 12 bases between. CDR3 length equals 15 residues. Source study methods: By means of reference gene primer amplification, nucleated cell counts were estimated. Using immunoSEQ multiplex PCR, the repertoire was profiled, and TCRdb retains in-frame clones only, with some absent. V and J calls and clone size come straight from that table; D and trimming were deduced from the DNA. The table shows roughly 18,000 clones, with more than 75% occurring only once. The V gene is TRBV18, the J gene TRBJ2-3; D is perhaps TRBD1 (5 bases). Sequencing was performed on peripheral blood. This TCR came from a human donor in a cohort sampled during active COVID-19. This CDR3 is CASSPGQGTTDTQYF. The DNA of the CDR3 is TGTGCCAGCTCACCAGGGCAGGGAACGACAGATACGCAGTATTTT.